The clone carrying this T cell receptor beta chain was seen at least ten times. What it binds is unknown. This record belongs to a study of human T cells and chemical hapten exposure. Study details: Epicutaneous patch tests delivered 0.01% DPC to the upper back, with evaluation at 6 days.

The V end was cut by 5 bases, the J end by 2 bases, with 14 bases between. The CDR3 is 15 amino acids. Per the germline V gene, CDR1 is PRHDT and CDR2 is FYEKMQ (reference sequence). How the authors handled the data: Counting gave a median of around 96,000 TCRs per sample, with values ranging from about 23,224 to 700,000. TCRdb recomputed calls from the RACE reads with MiXCR, one row per CDR3 protein. In this record, the V and J calls reflect TCRdb's handling and not the investigators' own analysis. Of approximately 400,000 distinct CDR3 sequences in the sample, 4.8% were seen once. Time point reported: patch test 1, 2 weeks after DPC sensitization. Treatment noted: therapeutic diphenylcyclopropenone sensitization with weekly scalp DPC. Donors, patients with alopecia ranging from 18 to 70 years old and judged suitable for DPC, provided samples. Study conclusions and caveats: Among TCRs, those above 1 in 1000 frequency were unaffected by DPC sensitization.

This sequence originates from a woman aged 45-65 years with alopecia areata. Some clones in this sample may be carry-over from other donors' samples. The sample here was whole blood, taken in connection with sensitization to the hapten diphenylcyclopropenone (DPC). This chain connects TRBV13 to TRBJ2-3, with TRBD2 as a possible D gene (5 bases). The CDR3 protein is CASSKEGTVTDTQYF. Written as DNA, the CDR3 is TGTGCCAGCAGCAAAGAGGGTACAGTCACAGATACGCAGTATTTT.